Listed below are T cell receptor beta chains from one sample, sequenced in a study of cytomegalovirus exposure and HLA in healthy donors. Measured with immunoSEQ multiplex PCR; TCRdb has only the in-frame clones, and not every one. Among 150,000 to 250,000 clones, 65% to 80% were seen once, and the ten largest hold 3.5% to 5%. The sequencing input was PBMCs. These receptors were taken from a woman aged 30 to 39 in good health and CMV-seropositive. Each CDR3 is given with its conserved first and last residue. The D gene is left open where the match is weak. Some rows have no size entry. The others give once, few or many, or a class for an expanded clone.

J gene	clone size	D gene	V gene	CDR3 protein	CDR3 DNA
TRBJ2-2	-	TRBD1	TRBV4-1	CASSQWTGENTGELFF	TGCGCCAGCAGCCAGTGGACAGGGGAGAACACCGGGGAGCTGTTTTTT
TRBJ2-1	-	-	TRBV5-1	CASSSQGSYNKQFF	TGCGCCAGCAGCTCACAGGGTTCCTACAATAAGCAGTTCTTC
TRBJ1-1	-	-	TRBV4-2	CASSQVQGSEAFF	TGTGCCAGCAGCCAAGTACAGGGTTCTGAAGCTTTCTTT
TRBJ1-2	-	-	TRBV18	CASSLNTDTRGGYTF	TGTGCCAGCTCCCTTAATACGGACACGAGAGGAGGCTACACCTTC
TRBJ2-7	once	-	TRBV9	CASNVGNSNYEQYF	TGTGCCAGCAACGTAGGTAACAGCAACTACGAGCAGTACTTC
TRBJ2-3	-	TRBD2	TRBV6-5	CASSFELAGGADTQYF	TGTGCCAGCAGTTTCGAACTAGCGGGAGGGGCAGATACGCAGTATTTT
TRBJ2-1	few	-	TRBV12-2	CASRPANDQRVHNEQFF	TGTGCAAGTCGCCCAGCCAACGATCAGCGGGTACACAATGAGCAGTTCTTC
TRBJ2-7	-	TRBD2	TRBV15	CATSRGPGTSGVYQYF	TGTGCCACCAGCAGGGGCCCCGGGACTAGCGGCGTTTATCAGTACTTC
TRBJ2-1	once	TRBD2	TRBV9	CASSVGGKSGSGEQFF	TGTGCCAGCAGCGTTGGCGGGAAGAGCGGGAGTGGTGAGCAGTTCTTC
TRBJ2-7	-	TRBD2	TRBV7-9	CASSPPGGGNYEQYF	TGTGCCAGCAGCCCCCCTGGCGGGGGGAATTACGAGCAGTACTTC
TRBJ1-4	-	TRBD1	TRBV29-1	CSARTRGQEKLFF	TGCAGCGCCAGGACAAGGGGGCAGGAAAAACTGTTTTTT
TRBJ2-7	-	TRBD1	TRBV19	CASSIDPGQGEQYF	TGTGCCAGTAGTATAGATCCAGGACAGGGAGAGCAGTACTTC
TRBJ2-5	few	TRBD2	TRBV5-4	CASSKKLAGLQETQYF	TGTGCCAGCAGCAAAAAACTAGCGGGGCTCCAAGAGACCCAGTACTTC
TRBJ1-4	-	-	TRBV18	CASKQGTYEKLFF	TGTGCCAGCAAGCAGGGAACCTATGAAAAACTGTTTTTT
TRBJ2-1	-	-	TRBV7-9	CASSFPRWVSYNEQFF	TGTGCCAGCAGCTTCCCTAGGTGGGTCTCCTACAATGAGCAGTTCTTC
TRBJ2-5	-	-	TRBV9	CASSPLWSGETQYF	TGTGCCAGCAGCCCTCTATGGAGCGGGGAGACCCAGTACTTC
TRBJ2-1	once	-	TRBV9	CASSVATAEREQFF	TGTGCCAGCAGCGTAGCCACGGCGGAGAGGGAGCAGTTCTTC
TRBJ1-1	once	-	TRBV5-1	CASSFGSAGLVTEAFF	TGCGCCAGCAGCTTTGGGTCGGCAGGGTTGGTCACTGAAGCTTTCTTT
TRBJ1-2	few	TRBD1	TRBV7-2	CASSGRQGDGYGYTF	TGTGCCAGCAGCGGTCGACAGGGGGATGGCTATGGCTACACCTTC
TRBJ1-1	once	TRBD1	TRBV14	CASSQDTRGSSGAFF	TGTGCCAGCAGCCAGGATACCAGGGGGAGTAGCGGAGCTTTCTTT
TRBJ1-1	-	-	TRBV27	CASSSITEAFF	TGTGCCAGCAGTTCTATAACTGAAGCTTTCTTT
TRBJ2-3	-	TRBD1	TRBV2	CASSFGQGIWDTQYF	TGTGCCAGCAGTTTCGGACAGGGTATATGGGATACGCAGTATTTT
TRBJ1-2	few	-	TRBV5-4	CASSLESGYGYTF	TGTGCCAGCAGCTTGGAATCCGGCTATGGCTACACCTTC
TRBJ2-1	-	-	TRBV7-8	CASSPTRGTRENEQFF	TGTGCCAGCAGCCCTACACGGGGGACCCGAGAGAATGAGCAGTTCTTC
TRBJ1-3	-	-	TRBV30	CAFLRGPSGNTIYF	TGTGCGTTTTTGCGAGGGCCCTCTGGAAACACCATATATTTT
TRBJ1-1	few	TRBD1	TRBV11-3	CASSFKQGLEAFF	TGTGCCAGCAGCTTTAAACAGGGGCTGGAAGCTTTCTTT
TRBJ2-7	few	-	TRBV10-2	CASYPSGRGYEQYF	-
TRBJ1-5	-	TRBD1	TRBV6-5	CASGFGTGEEHF	TGTGCCAGCGGGTTCGGGACAGGGGAAGAGCATTTT
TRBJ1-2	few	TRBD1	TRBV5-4	CASSRTDRDYGYTF	TGTGCCAGCAGCCGGACTGACAGGGACTATGGCTACACCTTC
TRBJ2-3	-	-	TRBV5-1	CASYRGGRIDTQYF	TGCGCTAGTTACCGTGGGGGCAGAATAGATACGCAGTATTTT
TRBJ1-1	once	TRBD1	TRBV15	CATSRGQVSNTEAFF	TGTGCCACCAGCAGGGGACAGGTATCGAACACTGAAGCTTTCTTT
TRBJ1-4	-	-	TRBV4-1	CASSQDGTTPNEKLFF	TGCGCCAGCAGCCAAGATGGTACTACGCCTAATGAAAAACTGTTTTTT
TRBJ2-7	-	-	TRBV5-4	CASSSSATYEQYF	TGTGCCAGCAGCTCCAGCGCAACCTACGAGCAGTACTTC
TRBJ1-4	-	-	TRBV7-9	CASSTRESEKLFF	TGTGCCAGCAGCACCCGCGAGAGTGAAAAACTGTTTTTT
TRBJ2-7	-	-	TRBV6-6	CASTRAYEQYF	TGTGCCAGTACACGGGCCTACGAGCAGTACTTC
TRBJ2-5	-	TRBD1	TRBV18	CASSLGQGETQYF	TGTGCCAGCTCACTGGGACAGGGGGAGACCCAGTACTTC
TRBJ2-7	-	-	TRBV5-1	CASSFGYEQYF	TGCGCCAGCAGCTTCGGGTACGAGCAGTACTTC
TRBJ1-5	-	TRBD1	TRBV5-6	CASSLEGQEGNQPQHF	TGTGCCAGCAGCTTGGAGGGACAGGAGGGGAATCAGCCCCAGCATTTT
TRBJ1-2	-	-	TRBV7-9	CASSSGPQGLGYGYTF	TGTGCCAGCAGTTCCGGGCCCCAGGGTTTAGGGTATGGCTACACCTTC
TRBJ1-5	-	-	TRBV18	CASSTGSDQPQHF	TGTGCCAGCTCAACCGGGTCGGATCAGCCCCAGCATTTT
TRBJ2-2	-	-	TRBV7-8	CASSLDVRGYTGELFF	TGTGCCAGCAGCCTTGATGTTAGAGGGTACACCGGGGAGCTGTTTTTT
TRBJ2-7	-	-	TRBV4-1	CASSQDRYVDGGEQYF	TGCGCCAGCAGCCAAGATCGATATGTCGACGGGGGCGAGCAGTACTTC
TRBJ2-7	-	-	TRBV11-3	CASSLTGEQYF	TGTGCCAGCAGCTTAACCGGCGAGCAGTACTTC
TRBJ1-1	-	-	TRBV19	CASIGWDITMNTEAFF	TGTGCCAGTATAGGGTGGGACATCACCATGAACACTGAAGCTTTCTTT
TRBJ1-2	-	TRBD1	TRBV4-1	CASSEEGATRGYTF	TGCGCCAGCAGCGAGGAGGGGGCGACGCGAGGCTACACCTTC
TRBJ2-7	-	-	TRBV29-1	CSVWAGPAQYF	TGCAGCGTTTGGGCAGGGCCAGCGCAGTACTTC
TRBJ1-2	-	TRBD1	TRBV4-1	CASSQGMGQLTVGYTF	TGCGCCAGCAGCCAAGGGATGGGACAGCTGACGGTTGGCTACACCTTC
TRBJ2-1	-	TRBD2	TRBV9	CASSTSGSIINGQFF	TGTGCCAGCAGTACTAGCGGGAGTATTATCAATGGGCAGTTCTTC
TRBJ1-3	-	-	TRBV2	CASSETGAGNTIYF	TGTGCCAGCAGTGAGACCGGGGCTGGAAACACCATATATTTT
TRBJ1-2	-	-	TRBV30	CAWTETGDDLYGYTF	TGTGCCTGGACTGAGACAGGCGATGATCTCTATGGCTACACCTTC
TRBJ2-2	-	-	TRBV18	CASSPYQGPRELFF	TGTGCCAGCTCACCATACCAGGGGCCCAGGGAGCTGTTTTTT
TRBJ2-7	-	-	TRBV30	CAWEGVGERSYEQYF	TGTGCCTGGGAGGGGGTGGGGGAGCGCTCCTACGAGCAGTACTTC
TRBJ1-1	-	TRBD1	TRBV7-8	CASSPGTVPRRNTEAFF	TGTGCCAGCAGCCCCGGGACAGTCCCACGTCGTAACACTGAAGCTTTCTTT
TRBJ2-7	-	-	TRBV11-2	CASSLDRSDYEQYF	TGTGCCAGCAGCTTAGACAGGTCGGACTACGAGCAGTACTTC